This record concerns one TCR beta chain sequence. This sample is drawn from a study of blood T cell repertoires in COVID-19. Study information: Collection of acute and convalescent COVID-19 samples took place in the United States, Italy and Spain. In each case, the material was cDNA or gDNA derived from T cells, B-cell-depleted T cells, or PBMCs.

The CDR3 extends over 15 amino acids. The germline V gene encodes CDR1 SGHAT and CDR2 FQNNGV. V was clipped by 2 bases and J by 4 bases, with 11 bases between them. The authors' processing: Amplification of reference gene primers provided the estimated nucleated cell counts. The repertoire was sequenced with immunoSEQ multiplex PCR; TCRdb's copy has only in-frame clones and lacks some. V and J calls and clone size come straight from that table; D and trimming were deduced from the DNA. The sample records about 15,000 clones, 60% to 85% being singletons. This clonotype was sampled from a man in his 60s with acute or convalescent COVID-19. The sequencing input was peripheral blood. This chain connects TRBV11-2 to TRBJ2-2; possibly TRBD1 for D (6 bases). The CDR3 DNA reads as TGTGCCAGCAGCTTACAGGGGTGGGGCACCGGGGAGCTGTTTTTT. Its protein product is CASSLQGWGTGELFF.